Shown below are 10 T cell receptor beta chains from a single sample sequenced in a study of human T cells and chemical hapten exposure. TCRdb re-analysed the RACE reads in MiXCR, keeping a single row per CDR3 protein. Of approximately 34,000 distinct CDR3 sequences listed, more than 6% are singletons. Time point: patch test 1, 2 weeks after DPC sensitization. Treatment of the sample: therapeutic diphenylcyclopropenone sensitization with weekly scalp DPC. Total RNA was isolated from whole blood that had not been fractionated. This specimen consisted of whole blood, obtained in connection with sensitization to the hapten diphenylcyclopropenone (DPC). These receptors were collected from a woman aged 25-40 years with alopecia areata. Some clones in this sample may be carry-over from other donors' samples.

This clonotype was picked up a small number of times. The chain combines TRBV20-1 with TRBJ1-5; D is perhaps TRBD1 (5 bases). The germline gives CDR1 DFQATT, CDR2 SNEGSKA (reference sequence). Trimming left V 0 bases short and J 4 bases short, with 13 bases between. CDR3 size: 15 residues. CDR3 bases: TGCAGTGCTAGAGATCAGGCAGGGTCTAATCAGCCCCAGCATTTT. Translation gives CSARDQAGSNQPQHF.

This clonotype showed up many times. The chain couples TRBV6-2 or TRBV6-3 to TRBJ2-3, with D unresolved. Germline-derived CDR1 and CDR2 are MNHEY and SVGEGT. The CDR3 loop spans 12 amino acids. Trimming cost V 2 bases and J 6 bases, with 6 bases left between them. The CDR3 here is CASSYTGDTQYF. CDR3 DNA: TGTGCCAGCAGTTACACCGGGGATACGCAGTATTTT.

This clonotype has a handful of counts. The chain combines TRBV7-2 with TRBJ2-3; D gene unclear. From germline, CDR1 is SGHTA and CDR2 FQGNSA. The CDR3 has 14 residues. V lost 5 bases and J 3 bases, leaving 12 bases between the germline ends. The CDR3 nucleotides read TGTGCCAGCAGCCGACGTCCTAGTACAGATACGCAGTATTTT. It yields the protein CASSRRPSTDTQYF.

This clonotype was counted only a few times. This rearrangement joins TRBV6-2 or TRBV6-3 to TRBJ1-2; D is unclear. V was cut by 6 bases and J by 2 bases, with 13 bases left in between. This CDR3 is 14 amino acids long. In germline, CDR1 is MNHEY, CDR2 SVGEGT. The CDR3 DNA reads TGTGCCAGCAGGGAACCCGGTAAAAACTATGGCTACACCTTC. Its translation is CASREPGKNYGYTF.

This clonotype appeared many times. The chain joins TRBV7-9 to TRBJ1-5; possibly TRBD1 for D (6 bases). CDR3 length: 15 amino acids. V was cut by 0 bases and J by 4 bases, with 10 bases left in between. CDR1 SEHNR and CDR2 FQNEAQ come from the germline V gene (reference sequence). For the CDR3, the DNA is TGTGCCAGCAGCTTAGCAGGGGGGTTGAATCAGCCCCAGCATTTT. Its protein product is CASSLAGGLNQPQHF.

The V gene is TRBV29-1, the J gene TRBJ2-4; possible D gene TRBD2, 5 bases. The CDR3 loop spans 13 amino acids. The germline V and J ends were trimmed by 4 bases and 6 bases, with 13 bases remaining between them. Germline CDR1 and CDR2: SQVTM and ANQGSEA. In DNA form, the CDR3 reads TGCAGCGTTGTTTCCAAAGGAGGAAACATTCAGTACTTC. This gives the protein CSVVSKGGNIQYF.

There are many counts of this clonotype. The chain couples TRBV7-8 to TRBJ1-1, with 8 positions matching TRBD1. The CDR3 consists of 14 residues. Germline-derived CDR1 and CDR2 are SGHVS and FQNEAQ. V shed 5 bases and J 4 bases; nucleotides not matched to a gene: 6. The CDR3: CASSARQGFTEAFF. The CDR3 DNA reads TGTGCCAGCAGCGCTAGACAGGGGTTCACTGAAGCTTTCTTT.

The chain joins TRBV5-1 to TRBJ1-1; 9 nucleotides match TRBD1. In germline, CDR1 is SGHRS, CDR2 YFSETQ. The CDR3 totals 16 residues. The trim removed 3 bases at V and 4 bases at J, leaving 10 bases unmatched. This chain's CDR3 is CASSSHNETGGTEAFF. The CDR3 coding sequence is TGCGCCAGCAGCTCTCATAATGAGACAGGGGGCACTGAAGCTTTCTTT.

This rearrangement joins TRBV4-1 to TRBJ2-7; 7 bases match TRBD1. This CDR3 comprises 16 residues. V lost 0 bases to trimming and J lost 3 bases; unmatched junction nucleotides: 8. Germline V gives CDR1 MGHRA, CDR2 YSYEKL. The CDR3 spells CASSQDPAGGVYEQYF. CDR3 in DNA: TGCGCCAGCAGCCAAGATCCCGCAGGGGGTGTCTACGAGCAGTACTTC.

In this sample, this clonotype turned up many times. The chain links TRBV28 to TRBJ1-2, with D possibly matching TRBD1 (5 bases). CDR1 MDHEN and CDR2 SYDVKM come from the germline V gene. This CDR3 comprises 16 residues. Trimming removed 2 bases at V and 4 bases at J, with 17 bases between. The CDR3 loop reads CASSLQGAVGSYGYTF. Here the CDR3 DNA reads TGTGCCAGCAGTTTACAGGGTGCGGTCGGGTCCTATGGCTACACCTTC.